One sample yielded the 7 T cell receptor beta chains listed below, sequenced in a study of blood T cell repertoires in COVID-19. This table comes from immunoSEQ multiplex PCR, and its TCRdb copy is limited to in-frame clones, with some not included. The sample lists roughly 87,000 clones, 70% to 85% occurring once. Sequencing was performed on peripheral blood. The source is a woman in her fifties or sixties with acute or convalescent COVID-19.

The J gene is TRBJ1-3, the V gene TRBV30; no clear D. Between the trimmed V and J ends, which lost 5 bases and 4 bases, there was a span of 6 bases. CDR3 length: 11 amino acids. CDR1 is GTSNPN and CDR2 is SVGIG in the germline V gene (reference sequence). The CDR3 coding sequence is TGTGCCTGGGAACAGGGAAACACCATATATTTT. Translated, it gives CAWEQGNTIYF.

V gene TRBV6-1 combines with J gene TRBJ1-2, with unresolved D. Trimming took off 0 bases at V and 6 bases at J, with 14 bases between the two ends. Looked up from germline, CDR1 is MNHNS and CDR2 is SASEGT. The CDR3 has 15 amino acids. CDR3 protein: CASSEAEWGVDGYTF. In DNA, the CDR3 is TGTGCCAGCAGTGAAGCCGAGTGGGGAGTAGATGGCTACACCTTC.

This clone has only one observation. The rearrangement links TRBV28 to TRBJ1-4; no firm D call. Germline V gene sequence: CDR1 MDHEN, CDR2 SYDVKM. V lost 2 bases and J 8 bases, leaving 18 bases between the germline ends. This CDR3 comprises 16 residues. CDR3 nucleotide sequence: TGTGCCAGCAGTTTAGAGGTTCGGGGTATGGGGGAAAAACTGTTTTTT. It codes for CASSLEVRGMGEKLFF.

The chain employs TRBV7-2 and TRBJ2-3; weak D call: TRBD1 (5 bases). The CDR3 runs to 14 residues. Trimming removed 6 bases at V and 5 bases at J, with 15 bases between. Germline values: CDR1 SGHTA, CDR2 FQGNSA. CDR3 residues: CASRKGDIGDTQYF. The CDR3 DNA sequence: TGTGCCAGCAGAAAAGGGGATATTGGAGATACGCAGTATTTT. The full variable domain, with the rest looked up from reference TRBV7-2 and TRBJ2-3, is GAGVSQSPSNKVTEKGKDVELRCDPISGHTALYWYRQSLGQGLEFLIYFQGNSAPDKSGLPSDRFSAERTGGSVSTLTIQRTQQEDSAVYLCASRKGDIGDTQYFGPGTRLTVL.

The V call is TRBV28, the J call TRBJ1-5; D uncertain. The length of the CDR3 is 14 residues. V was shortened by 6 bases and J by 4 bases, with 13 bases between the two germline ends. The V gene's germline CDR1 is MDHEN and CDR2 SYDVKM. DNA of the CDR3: TGTGCCAGCAGCATACTTGACGGGAATCAGCCCCAGCATTTT. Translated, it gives CASSILDGNQPQHF.

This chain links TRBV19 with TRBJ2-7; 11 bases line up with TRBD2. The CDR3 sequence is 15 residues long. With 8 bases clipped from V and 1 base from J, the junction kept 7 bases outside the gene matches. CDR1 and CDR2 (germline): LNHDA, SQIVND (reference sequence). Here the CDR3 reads CASSRSSGGSYEQYF. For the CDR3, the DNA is TGTGCCAGTTCGAGGTCTAGCGGGGGGTCCTACGAGCAGTACTTC. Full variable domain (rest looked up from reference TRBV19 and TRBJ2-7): DGGITQSPKYLFRKEGQNVTLSCEQNLNHDAMYWYRQDPGQGLRLIYYSQIVNDFQKGDIAEGYSVSREKKESFPLTVTSAQKNPTAFYLCASSRSSGGSYEQYFGPGTRLTVT.

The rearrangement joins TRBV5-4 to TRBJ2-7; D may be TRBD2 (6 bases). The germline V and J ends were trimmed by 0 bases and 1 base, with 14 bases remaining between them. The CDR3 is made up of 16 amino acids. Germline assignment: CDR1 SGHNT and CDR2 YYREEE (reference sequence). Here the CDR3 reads CASSLGGNYPSYEQYF. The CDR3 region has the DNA TGTGCCAGCAGCTTGGGCGGGAACTACCCTTCCTACGAGCAGTACTTC.